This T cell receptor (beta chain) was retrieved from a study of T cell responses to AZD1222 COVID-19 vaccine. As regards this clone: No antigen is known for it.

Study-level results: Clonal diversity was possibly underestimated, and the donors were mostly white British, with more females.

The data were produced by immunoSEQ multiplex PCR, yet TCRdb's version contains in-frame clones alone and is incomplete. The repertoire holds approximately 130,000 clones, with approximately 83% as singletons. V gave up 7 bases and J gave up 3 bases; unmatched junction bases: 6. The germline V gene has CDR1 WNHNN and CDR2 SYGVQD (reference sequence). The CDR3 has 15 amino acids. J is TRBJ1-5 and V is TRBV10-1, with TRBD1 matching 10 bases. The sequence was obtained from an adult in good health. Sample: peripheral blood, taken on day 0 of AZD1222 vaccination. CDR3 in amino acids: CASNLGTGDNQPQHF. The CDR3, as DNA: TGCGCCAGCAACCTAGGGACAGGGGACAATCAGCCCCAGCATTTT.